The 32 T cell receptor beta chains listed next were all sequenced from one sample in a study of blood T cell repertoires in COVID-19 (dated by TCRdb to 2019 to 2021). Library generation was performed with the immunoSEQ multiplex PCR assay. TCRdb holds this immuneACCESS table with in-frame rearrangements only. Some clones are missing; in checked studies, unresolved V genes explain under half, and the rest has no known cause. The sample data list 200,000 to 250,000 clones, and roughly four fifths of these were observed just once. The ten top clones hold under 2% of the sample. Sequences were obtained from PBMCs or T cells enriched from blood (not recorded which). These receptors were collected from a man aged 60 to 75 who had recovered from COVID-19.

V gene TRBV19 combines with J gene TRBJ1-1; a possible D gene is TRBD1 (5 bases). This CDR3 region has 14 residues. In germline, CDR1 is LNHDA, CDR2 SQIVND (reference sequence). V was pared by 6 bases and J by 1 base, with 12 bases between. This CDR3 reads CASRVGRTNTEAFF. CDR3 DNA sequence: TGTGCCAGTAGGGTGGGGCGGACGAACACTGAAGCTTTCTTT.

V gene TRBV4-3 combines with J gene TRBJ2-1; 14 nucleotides match TRBD2. Germline assignment: CDR1 LGHNA and CDR2 YSLEER. The CDR3 spans 15 residues. V lost 4 bases to trimming and J lost 8 bases; unmatched junction nucleotides: 4. CDR3 coding DNA: TGCGCCAGCAGCCGACTAGCGGGGGGGATATATGAGCAGTTCTTC. Its translation is CASSRLAGGIYEQFF.

The V call is TRBV19, the J call TRBJ1-4; 8 positions match TRBD1. Trimming at V came to 2 bases and at J to 11 bases, leaving 16 bases not matched to a gene. The CDR3 runs 17 residues. CDR1 and CDR2 (germline): LNHDA, SQIVND (reference sequence). CDR3 loop: CASSINAGTGDRQKLFF. The DNA for the CDR3 is TGTGCCAGTAGTATAAATGCCGGGACAGGTGACCGTCAGAAACTGTTTTTT.

The chain joins TRBV4-1 to TRBJ1-5; D gene uncertain. Trimming left V 0 bases short and J 6 bases short, with 6 bases between. Germline V gene sequence: CDR1 MGHRA, CDR2 YSYEKL. The CDR3 totals 13 residues. Here the CDR3 DNA reads TGCGCCAGCAGCCAAGAATTGCGTCAGCCCCAGCATTTT. Translating it yields CASSQELRQPQHF.

This clone was recorded a few times. The same CDR3 arises from other DNA sequences in this sample as well. The rearrangement joins TRBV11-3 to TRBJ2-7, with D possibly matching TRBD1 (6 bases). CDR1 and CDR2 from the germline V gene are SGHNT and YENEEA. The CDR3 has 12 amino acids. Between the trimmed V and J ends, which lost 5 bases and 4 bases, there was a span of 9 bases. The CDR3, as DNA: TGTGCCAGCAGCGTGACAGGTTACGAGCAGTACTTC. Protein product: CASSVTGYEQYF.

The chain is built from TRBV7-6 and TRBJ2-3; tentative D call: TRBD2 (5 bases). The CDR3 runs to 13 residues. Trimming removed 7 bases at V and 3 bases at J, with 11 bases between. Germline values: CDR1 SGHVS, CDR2 FNYEAQ. The CDR3 DNA sequence: TGTGCCAGCAAGGCTCCGGGAACAGATACGCAGTATTTT. Translation gives CASKAPGTDTQYF.

The rearrangement uses TRBV25-1 and TRBJ2-2; 9 bases match TRBD1. With V trimmed by 6 bases and J by 5 bases, 7 bases remained unmatched. The CDR3 loop spans 15 amino acids. Germline assignment: CDR1 MGHDK and CDR2 SYGVNS. CDR3 sequence: CASRDTDRGTGELFF. The CDR3 DNA is TGTGCCAGCAGGGATACGGACAGGGGAACCGGGGAGCTGTTTTTT.

The J gene is TRBJ2-3, the V gene TRBV7-2, with D tentatively TRBD1 (6 bases). Trimming took off 6 bases at V and 3 bases at J, with 22 bases between the two ends. CDR3 length: 17 amino acids. CDR1 and CDR2 from the germline V gene are SGHTA and FQGNSA. CDR3 sequence reads: CASRMMLGAIWTDTQYF. CDR3 coding DNA: TGTGCCAGCAGGATGATGTTGGGGGCCATTTGGACAGATACGCAGTATTTT.

This clone was detected a few times. The V and J genes are TRBV30 and TRBJ2-7; maybe TRBD2 (6 bases). The CDR3 loop spans 17 amino acids. In germline, CDR1 is GTSNPN, CDR2 SVGIG (reference sequence). V lost 0 bases, J lost 0 bases, and 18 bases lay in between. CDR3 residues: CAWSVIGAGINSYEQYF. CDR3 DNA: TGTGCCTGGAGTGTAATAGGTGCGGGGATAAACTCCTACGAGCAGTACTTC.

The table lists this clone with a few counts. This chain joins TRBV2 and TRBJ2-5; TRBD2 might be the D (6 bases). The V gene lost 4 bases and the J gene lost 6 bases, with 15 bases spanning the gap. CDR3 size: 14 residues. Germline assignment: CDR1 SNHLY and CDR2 FYNNEI. CDR3 coding DNA: TGTGCCAGCAGTGTGGGGGGACTGAGTAAGACCCAGTACTTC. As protein: CASSVGGLSKTQYF.

This rearrangement joins TRBV7-2 to TRBJ1-1; no clear D gene. V lost 2 bases and J lost 1, with 14 bases in between. The CDR3 extends over 16 amino acids. CDR1 is SGHTA and CDR2 is FQGNSA in the germline V gene. The chain's CDR3 is CASSLTYSRENTEAFF. Here the CDR3 DNA reads TGTGCCAGCAGCTTAACCTACTCACGGGAGAACACTGAAGCTTTCTTT.

The V call is TRBV7-2, the J call TRBJ1-2, with TRBD1 as a possible D gene (5 bases). This CDR3 has 15 residues. From germline, CDR1 is SGHTA and CDR2 FQGNSA. V gave up 5 bases and J gave up 4 bases, with 17 bases separating them. CDR3 bases: TGTGCCAGCAGCCCGGGGGTCAACCAGGCCTATGGCTACACCTTC. It translates to CASSPGVNQAYGYTF.

This sequence joins TRBV6-5 and TRBJ1-1; TRBD1 is a possible D gene (6 bases). Deletions cut 4 bases from V and 5 bases from J, with 11 bases between. CDR1 and CDR2 (germline): MNHEY, SVGAGI. This CDR3 region has 13 residues. CDR3: CASSSNQGTEAFF. CDR3 coding DNA: TGTGCCAGCAGTTCCAATCAGGGGACTGAAGCTTTCTTT.

V usage is TRBV27 and J usage is TRBJ1-3, with a tentative D call TRBD1 (5 bases). In germline, CDR1 is MNHEY, CDR2 SMNVEV (reference sequence). The CDR3 has 16 amino acids. Trimming removed 6 bases from V and 1 base from J, with 16 bases in between. Here the CDR3 reads CASSTLGGTSGNTIYF. The CDR3 DNA follows: TGTGCCAGCAGCACTCTTGGGGGGACGTCTGGAAACACCATATATTTT.

The CDR3 sequence is CASSVGLAGSSYNEQFF. Here the CDR3 DNA reads TGTGCCAGCAGCGTAGGACTAGCGGGGAGCTCCTACAATGAGCAGTTCTTC. V gene TRBV9 combines with J gene TRBJ2-1; 11 positions agree with TRBD2. Germline V lookup: CDR1 SGDLS, CDR2 YYNGEE. Trimming at V came to 0 bases and at J to 0 bases, leaving 2 bases not matched to a gene. CDR3 length: 17 residues. The entire variable domain, with the rest obtained from reference TRBV9 and TRBJ2-1, is as follows: DSGVTQTPKHLITATGQRVTLRCSPRSGDLSVYWYQQSLDQGLQFLIQYYNGEERAKGNILERFSAQQFPDLHSELNLSSLELGDSALYFCASSVGLAGSSYNEQFFGPGTRLTVL.

The chain combines TRBV4-3 with TRBJ2-1; 8 nucleotides line up with TRBD2. The junction had 4 bases not matched to a gene; V was cut back by 5 bases and J by 1 base. Germline assignment: CDR1 LGHNA and CDR2 YSLEER. This CDR3 has 15 amino acids. The chain's CDR3 is CASSLAGGSYNEQFF. CDR3 nucleotide sequence: TGCGCCAGCAGCTTGGCGGGGGGTTCCTACAATGAGCAGTTCTTC.

The chain is built from TRBV7-2 and TRBJ2-7, with a possible D match to TRBD1 (5 bases). This CDR3 region has 15 residues. The V and J ends lost 1 base and 5 bases respectively, with 15 bases between them. Germline lookup yields CDR1 SGHTA and CDR2 FQGNSA. The CDR3 DNA follows: TGTGCCAGCAGCTTAGGGCAGGGCAGCATCGACGAGCAGTACTTC. Translated, it gives CASSLGQGSIDEQYF.

The rearrangement uses TRBV7-6 and TRBJ1-4; 8 bases agree with TRBD1. The CDR3 length is 16 residues. Per the germline V gene, CDR1 is SGHVS and CDR2 is FNYEAQ. V was pared by 0 bases and J by 5 bases, with 5 bases of the junction left unmatched. The CDR3 DNA sequence: TGTGCCAGCAGCTTAGCGTTCGGACAGGGAAATGAAAAACTGTTTTTT. This sequence encodes CASSLAFGQGNEKLFF.

CDR3 coding DNA: TGCGCCAGCAGCCAAGATTGGTACACCCCCTCCTACAATGAGCAGTTCTTC. Encoded protein: CASSQDWYTPSYNEQFF. The V gene is TRBV4-1, the J gene TRBJ2-1; D is uncertain. Per the germline V gene, CDR1 is MGHRA and CDR2 is YSYEKL. This CDR3 comprises 17 residues. Trimming left V 0 bases short and J 0 bases short, with 12 bases between.

This rearrangement joins TRBV19 to TRBJ2-5; perhaps TRBD2 as D (5 bases). The germline V gene has CDR1 LNHDA and CDR2 SQIVND (reference sequence). The V end lost 1 base, the J end lost 4 bases, and 13 bases lay between the germline ends. CDR3 size: 15 residues. The CDR3 coding sequence is TGTGCCAGTAGTATAGTAGTTCCCGCGGGAGAGACCCAGTACTTC. Translating gives CASSIVVPAGETQYF.

The CDR3 spells CASSQGQGPTGELFF. In DNA, the CDR3 is TGTGCCAGCAGCCAGGGACAGGGCCCCACCGGGGAGCTGTTTTTT. The chain is built from TRBV6-6 and TRBJ2-2, with 9 nucleotides matching TRBD1. V lost 6 bases, J lost 4 bases, and 6 bases stayed unmatched. CDR3 length equals 15 residues. In germline, CDR1 is MNHNY, CDR2 SVGAGI (reference sequence).

The V call is TRBV19, the J call TRBJ2-2; TRBD1 aligns across 10 bases. Germline V lookup: CDR1 LNHDA, CDR2 SQIVND (reference sequence). The CDR3 runs to 15 residues. Trimming took 4 bases from V and 6 from J; bases not matched to a gene: 5. Here the CDR3 reads CASSTYGQGAGELFF. DNA for the CDR3: TGTGCCAGTAGTACCTATGGACAGGGGGCCGGGGAGCTGTTTTTT.

This chain uses TRBV12-5 with TRBJ1-1; TRBD1 might be the D (6 bases). The CDR3 is 15 residues long. Trimming pared 0 bases from V and 1 base from J, leaving 9 bases between. CDR1 is LGHNT and CDR2 is FRNRAP in the germline V gene. CDR3 sequence (DNA): TGTGCTAGTGGTTTGGTTTTAGGGGGGAACACTGAAGCTTTCTTT. Translation gives CASGLVLGGNTEAFF.

This clone was observed a handful of times. The CDR3 region has the DNA TGTGCCACCAGTGAACCCGGGACAGGGGGCCGGTATGGCTACACCTTC. It specifies CATSEPGTGGRYGYTF. The chain carries TRBV24-1 and TRBJ1-2, with TRBD1 matching over 12 bases. CDR3 length equals 16 residues. V gave up 4 bases and J gave up 5 bases; unmatched junction bases: 7. From germline, CDR1 is KGHDR and CDR2 SFDVKD.

The rearrangement uses TRBV7-9 and TRBJ1-1, with 9 bases lining up with TRBD1. J was trimmed by 5 bases and V by 5 bases; bases with no gene match: 3. CDR1 and CDR2 (germline): SEHNR, FQNEAQ (reference sequence). The CDR3 length is 13 residues. The CDR3 bases are TGTGCCAGCAGCCGACAGGGGGGGACTGAAGCTTTCTTT. It yields the protein CASSRQGGTEAFF. The complete variable domain, with remaining parts taken from reference TRBV7-9 and TRBJ1-1, reads DTGVSQNPRHKITKRGQNVTFRCDPISEHNRLYWYRQTLGQGPEFLTYFQNEAQLEKSRLLSDRFSAERPKGSFSTLEIQRTEQGDSAMYLCASSRQGGTEAFFGQGTRLTVV.

This clone appeared a few times. The J gene is TRBJ1-2, the V gene TRBV7-2, with TRBD1 identical over 9 bases. CDR1 and CDR2 (germline): SGHTA, FQGNSA. Trimming at V came to 4 bases and at J to 3 bases, leaving 3 bases not matched to a gene. The CDR3 totals 14 residues. The CDR3, as DNA: TGTGCCAGCAGCTCCAGGACAGGGGACTATGGCTACACCTTC. Residues: CASSSRTGDYGYTF.

The chain recombines TRBV18 with TRBJ1-1, with TRBD1 matching over 9 bases. The CDR3 runs 17 residues. Germline V CDR1 and CDR2: KGHSH, LQKENI. V gave up 3 bases and J gave up 1 base; unmatched junction bases: 9. As DNA, the CDR3 is TGTGCCAGCTCACCGGCTCGCCCGGGACAGGGGAACACTGAAGCTTTCTTT. Protein product: CASSPARPGQGNTEAFF.

The V and J genes are TRBV6-5 and TRBJ1-2; tentative D call: TRBD1 (6 bases). Germline assignment: CDR1 MNHEY and CDR2 SVGAGI. V lost 7 bases, J lost 2 bases, and 11 bases lay in between. The CDR3 length is 13 residues. The CDR3 DNA reads TGTGCCAGCAAGCTGGACAGCAACTATGGCTACACCTTC. It codes for CASKLDSNYGYTF.

This rearrangement joins TRBV18 to TRBJ1-5, with 7 bases fitting TRBD1. This CDR3 contains 17 residues. Unmatched junction bases numbered 8, after V lost 3 bases and J lost 0 bases. CDR1 is KGHSH and CDR2 is LQKENI in the germline V gene. Here the CDR3 reads CASSPGQADHSNQPQHF. CDR3 DNA: TGTGCCAGCTCACCTGGACAGGCGGACCATAGCAATCAGCCCCAGCATTTT.

The chain carries TRBV11-3 and TRBJ2-2; perhaps TRBD1 as D (6 bases). This CDR3 has 16 residues. Deletions cut 0 bases from V and 8 bases from J, with 16 bases between. CDR1 SGHNT and CDR2 YENEEA come from the germline V gene. The CDR3 loop is CASSLDLGAISGELFF. In DNA, the CDR3 is TGTGCCAGCAGCTTAGATTTGGGGGCGATTTCTGGGGAGCTGTTTTTT.

This clone was picked up a small number of times. This rearrangement joins TRBV7-9 to TRBJ1-2; 10 bases fit TRBD1. The ends lost 5 bases at V and 7 bases at J; junction bases unmatched: 7. This CDR3 has 14 residues. The germline gives CDR1 SEHNR, CDR2 FQNEAQ (reference sequence). The CDR3 sequence is CASSLGGTGVGYTF. As DNA, the CDR3 is TGTGCCAGCAGCCTAGGCGGGACAGGGGTTGGCTACACCTTC.

The chain joins TRBV7-6 to TRBJ2-7; 10 bases agree with TRBD2. Germline CDR1 is SGHVS and CDR2 is FNYEAQ. This CDR3 has 18 amino acids. The V and J ends lost 5 bases and 3 bases, in that order; junction bases with no gene match: 16. Here the CDR3 DNA reads TGTGCCAGCAGCCTAGGATCAGTAGCGGGGGGACTCCGCTACGAGCAGTACTTC. Translation: CASSLGSVAGGLRYEQYF.